One sample yielded the 25 T cell receptor beta chains listed below, sequenced in a study of control samples from healthy donors and cancer patients (dated by TCRdb to the early 2020s). The library was generated by the immunoSEQ multiplex PCR assay. TCRdb mirrors the immuneACCESS table, restricted to in-frame sequences. Some clones are absent from its copies; in checked studies, under half trace to an unresolved V gene, and the reason for the others is unknown. Recorded for this sample are roughly 90,000 clones; 85% to 90% of them occurred a single time. The ten largest clones add up to roughly a tenth of the sample. Sequenced material: PBMCs. The receptors originated from a woman between 45 and 65 years old with colorectal cancer.

The rearrangement joins TRBV18 to TRBJ1-4, with 7 bases matching TRBD1. Trimming cost V 3 bases and J 6 bases; bases outside gene matches: 10. Germline CDR1 KGHSH, CDR2 LQKENI. The CDR3 contains 16 residues. The CDR3 sequence is CASSPRLTGQDEKLFF. The CDR3 region has the DNA TGTGCCAGCTCACCCCGACTGACAGGGCAAGATGAAAAACTGTTTTTT.

The chain recombines TRBV19 with TRBJ1-5; D is perhaps TRBD1 (5 bases). Trimming pared 1 base from V and 3 bases from J, leaving 7 bases between. Germline CDR1 and CDR2: LNHDA and SQIVND (reference sequence). The CDR3 contains 14 residues. CDR3 sequence (DNA): TGTGCCAGTAGTATAGGGGGCAACAATCAGCCCCAGCATTTT. It is translated as CASSIGGNNQPQHF.

This clone is a singleton in its sample. The V and J genes are TRBV30 and TRBJ1-1, with no clear D. V lost 0 bases and J lost 4, with 12 bases in between. The CDR3 runs 14 residues. CDR1 is GTSNPN and CDR2 is SVGIG in the germline V gene (reference sequence). As DNA, the CDR3 is TGTGCCTGGAGTGTAAATTGGGGAGGCACTGAAGCTTTCTTT. Protein product: CAWSVNWGGTEAFF.

The chain recombines TRBV19 with TRBJ2-5, with 7 positions matching TRBD1. V dropped 4 bases and J dropped 5; count of bases not matched to a gene: 10. The CDR3 runs 15 residues. CDR1 LNHDA and CDR2 SQIVND come from the germline V gene (reference sequence). The CDR3 region has the DNA TGTGCCAGTAGTACCGTACAGGGGATTAGGGAGACCCAGTACTTC. Translated, it gives CASSTVQGIRETQYF.

This chain uses TRBV19 with TRBJ1-3, with 7 bases that match TRBD1. The CDR3 loop spans 14 amino acids. Germline trimming cut 7 bases from V and 0 bases from J; bases unmatched to any gene: 3. The germline V gene has CDR1 LNHDA and CDR2 SQIVND (reference sequence). CDR3 nucleotide sequence: TGTGCCAGTACTTACAGGGGCTCTGGAAACACCATATATTTT. Amino acid sequence: CASTYRGSGNTIYF.

The chain carries TRBV5-1 and TRBJ2-2; D ambiguous. Germline loops: CDR1 SGHRS, CDR2 YFSETQ. V was cut by 1 base and J by 2 bases, with 12 bases left in between. There are 16 residues in the CDR3. The CDR3 here is CASSLNVLTNTGELFF. For the CDR3, the DNA is TGCGCCAGCAGCTTGAATGTCCTTACAAACACCGGGGAGCTGTTTTTT.

The rearrangement joins TRBV28 to TRBJ1-1; D remains unclear. This CDR3 has 14 amino acids. Trimming removed 2 bases at V and 1 base at J, with 8 bases between. CDR1 MDHEN and CDR2 SYDVKM come from the germline V gene. The CDR3 here is CASSLGPSNTEAFF. The CDR3 coding sequence is TGTGCCAGCAGTTTAGGACCTTCGAACACTGAAGCTTTCTTT.

The chain recombines TRBV5-6 with TRBJ1-3; 7 bases are a match to TRBD1. J was trimmed by 7 bases and V by 4 bases; bases with no gene match: 8. The CDR3 length is 14 residues. The V gene's germline CDR1 is SGHDT and CDR2 YYEEEE. CDR3 sequence (DNA): TGTGCCAGCAGCCCCACCACAGGGGTTAACACCATATATTTT. Translating it yields CASSPTTGVNTIYF.

CDR3 DNA: TGTGCCAGCACAGGCGGGGGAGGAACCGGGGAGCTGTTTTTT. As protein: CASTGGGGTGELFF. The chain links TRBV7-2 to TRBJ2-2; 7 nucleotides match TRBD2. V shed 7 bases, J shed 5 bases, and the junction held 7 bases outside the gene matches. This CDR3 has 14 residues. Germline V gives CDR1 SGHTA, CDR2 FQGNSA.

As to this clone: It is unclear where the CDR3 begins or ends on the DNA, so no DNA is shown, and the CDR3 is as TCRdb lists it. The chain is built from TRBV6-6 and TRBJ2-1; the table's D call of TRBD2 was not tested on the DNA. The CDR3 has 16 residues if both end residues are counted. CDR1 and CDR2 from the germline V gene are MNHNY and SVGAGI (reference sequence). CDR3 region: CASSSSSPRGGDEQFF.

V and J are TRBV6-6 and TRBJ1-4, with 11 positions matching TRBD1. Germline lookup yields CDR1 MNHNY and CDR2 SVGAGI (reference sequence). CDR3 length: 14 residues. J gave up 8 bases and V 5 bases, and 4 bases lay outside the gene matches. The CDR3 sequence is CASSRDRGTEKLFF. In nucleotides, the CDR3 is TGTGCCAGCAGTCGGGACAGGGGGACAGAAAAACTGTTTTTT.

This chain links TRBV5-1 with TRBJ1-1, with TRBD1 as a possible D gene (6 bases). The germline V gene has CDR1 SGHRS and CDR2 YFSETQ. This CDR3 is 15 amino acids long. Trimming removed 0 bases from V and 2 bases from J, with 11 bases in between. The CDR3 is CASSLVQGENTEAFF. The CDR3 nucleotides are TGCGCCAGCAGCTTGGTACAGGGAGAAAACACTGAAGCTTTCTTT.

The chain joins TRBV6-2 or TRBV6-3 to TRBJ2-3; 9 nucleotides agree with TRBD1. The CDR3 totals 14 residues. V lost 6 bases, J lost 3 bases, and 4 bases stayed unmatched. In germline, CDR1 is MNHEY, CDR2 SVGEGT. CDR3 nucleotide sequence: TGTGCCAGCAGCTCCGGACAGGGGACAGATACGCAGTATTTT. Its translation is CASSSGQGTDTQYF.

The genes are TRBV27 and TRBJ1-1, with D unresolved. Trimming took off 5 bases at V and 1 base at J, with 8 bases between the two ends. Germline V gives CDR1 MNHEY, CDR2 SMNVEV (reference sequence). CDR3 length: 13 amino acids. CDR3 sequence: CASSGPKNTEAFF. In DNA form, the CDR3 reads TGTGCCAGCAGTGGACCGAAGAACACTGAAGCTTTCTTT.

The V and J genes are TRBV7-2 and TRBJ1-5; the D gene is possibly TRBD1 (5 bases). V lost 2 bases and J 6 bases, leaving 14 bases between the germline ends. In germline, CDR1 is SGHTA, CDR2 FQGNSA. The CDR3 contains 15 residues. CDR3 protein: CASSLMGLPGQPQHF. The CDR3 DNA reads TGTGCCAGCAGCTTAATGGGACTCCCGGGTCAGCCCCAGCATTTT.

The V gene is TRBV3-1 (or the pseudogene TRBV3-2), the J gene TRBJ1-2; D remains unclear. The CDR3 extends over 12 amino acids. The V gene lost 1 base and the J gene lost 11 bases, with 11 bases spanning the gap. Germline values: CDR1 LGHDT, CDR2 YNNKEL (reference sequence). CDR3 sequence reads: CASSQAPTWYTF. The CDR3 region has the DNA TGTGCCAGCAGCCAAGCTCCTACCTGGTACACCTTC.

The chain joins TRBV10-1 to TRBJ1-4; D perhaps matches TRBD1 (6 bases). V lost 4 bases to trimming and J lost 13 bases, with 16 bases between them. This CDR3 is built from 13 residues. Germline V gene sequence: CDR1 WNHNN, CDR2 SYGVQD (reference sequence). The CDR3 protein is CASSGIRGGTLFF. In DNA form, the CDR3 reads TGCGCCAGCAGTGGGATCAGGGGCGGGACACTGTTTTTT.

This clone was recorded once. This rearrangement joins TRBV9 to TRBJ2-1, with D perhaps assigned TRBD1 or TRBD2 (5 bases each). This CDR3 contains 13 residues. The V gene's germline CDR1 is SGDLS and CDR2 YYNGEE. V was cut by 3 bases and J by 13 bases, with 17 bases left in between. The CDR3 DNA reads TGTGCCAGCAGCGCGACGGGGCAAGTTCGACAGTTCTTC. It codes for CASSATGQVRQFF.

The chain couples TRBV7-7 to TRBJ2-1; maybe TRBD1 (6 bases). The germline V gene has CDR1 SSHAT and CDR2 FNYEAQ (reference sequence). The CDR3 is 15 amino acids. V gave up 5 bases and J gave up 7 bases, with 18 bases separating them. The CDR3 DNA is TGTGCCAGCAGCGAGGGTAGGGGGACGGGAAATGAGCAGTTCTTC. This sequence encodes CASSEGRGTGNEQFF.

This sequence joins TRBV27 and TRBJ2-5; 7 positions match TRBD2. The germline V gene encodes CDR1 MNHEY and CDR2 SMNVEV (reference sequence). With V trimmed by 2 bases and J by 2 bases, 8 bases remained unmatched. CDR3 length equals 16 residues. Here the CDR3 reads CASSLARKGGQETQYF. CDR3 DNA: TGTGCCAGCAGTTTAGCTCGGAAGGGAGGGCAAGAGACCCAGTACTTC.

This clone was picked up one time. This chain joins TRBV7-2 and TRBJ1-1; D might be TRBD1 (5 bases). V lost 2 bases and J lost 3, with 16 bases in between. This CDR3 has 16 amino acids. Germline V lookup: CDR1 SGHTA, CDR2 FQGNSA. This CDR3 is CASSLKTGGRHTEAFF. CDR3 nucleotide sequence: TGTGCCAGCAGCTTAAAAACAGGTGGACGCCACACTGAAGCTTTCTTT. The full variable domain, with the rest looked up from reference TRBV7-2 and TRBJ1-1, is GAGVSQSPSNKVTEKGKDVELRCDPISGHTALYWYRQSLGQGLEFLIYFQGNSAPDKSGLPSDRFSAERTGGSVSTLTIQRTQQEDSAVYLCASSLKTGGRHTEAFFGQGTRLTVV.

The chain's CDR3 is CASSTSRGQFF. The CDR3 region has the DNA TGTGCCAGCAGTACGTCCAGAGGGCAGTTCTTC. The chain recombines TRBV28 with TRBJ2-1; D is unresolved. CDR1 MDHEN and CDR2 SYDVKM come from the germline V gene. This CDR3 has 11 residues. The V end lost 5 bases, the J end lost 12 bases, and 11 bases lay between the germline ends. Full variable domain (remainder filled in from reference TRBV28 and TRBJ2-1): DVKVTQSSRYLVKRTGEKVFLECVQDMDHENMFWYRQDPGLGLRLIYFSYDVKMKEKGDIPEGYSVSREKKERFSLILESASTNQTSMYLCASSTSRGQFFGPGTRLTVL.

This clone was observed a few times. The V and J genes are TRBV19 and TRBJ1-4; D is unresolved. CDR3 length equals 13 residues. Germline lookup yields CDR1 LNHDA and CDR2 SQIVND (reference sequence). Deletions cut 4 bases from V and 13 bases from J, with 16 bases between. The chain's CDR3 is CASSTRPGGGLFF. The CDR3 DNA reads TGTGCCAGTAGTACACGTCCGGGTGGAGGACTGTTTTTT.

The chain links TRBV5-1 to TRBJ1-5; 9 bases line up with TRBD1. The CDR3 spans 15 residues. J was trimmed by 3 bases and V by 4 bases; bases with no gene match: 5. The germline V gene has CDR1 SGHRS and CDR2 YFSETQ. CDR3: CASSPGQGNNQPQHF. CDR3 nucleotide sequence: TGCGCCAGCAGCCCAGGACAGGGGAACAATCAGCCCCAGCATTTT. Full variable domain (outside the CDR3, taken from reference TRBV5-1 and TRBJ1-5): KAGVTQTPRYLIKTRGQQVTLSCSPISGHRSVSWYQQTPGQGLQFLFEYFSETQRNKGNFPGRFSGRQFSNSRSEMNVSTLELGDSALYLCASSPGQGNNQPQHFGDGTRLSIL.

The rearrangement joins TRBV18 to TRBJ1-2; D not resolved. CDR3 length: 13 amino acids. V lost 2 bases to trimming and J lost 4 bases, with 8 bases between them. Germline V lookup: CDR1 KGHSH, CDR2 LQKENI. The CDR3, as DNA: TGTGCCAGCTCACCAGAAGCGGGCTATGGCTACACCTTC. Its protein product is CASSPEAGYGYTF.